The 10 T cell receptor beta chains below were found in one sample sequenced in a study of OX40 agonist ivuxolimab in advanced cancers. Repertoires were generated with immunoSEQ multiplex PCR, while TCRdb's copy carries only in-frame clones and drops some. Found here are some 57,000 clones, about 87% of them singletons; the top ten hold approximately 5%. Material: CD4+ or CD8+ T cells sorted from blood, obtained in a trial of the OX40 agonist ivuxolimab. Receptors were obtained from an adult with an advanced solid tumor such as melanoma, head and neck, liver or kidney cancer.

The chain combines TRBV25-1 with TRBJ1-6; 7 bases fit TRBD1. The CDR3 loop spans 14 amino acids. V dropped 5 bases and J dropped 5; count of bases not matched to a gene: 3. Looked up from germline, CDR1 is MGHDK and CDR2 is SYGVNS. The CDR3 sequence: CASSSTGNNSPLHF. The CDR3 coding sequence is TGTGCCAGCAGTTCGACAGGGAATAATTCACCCCTCCACTTT.

V usage is TRBV2 and J usage is TRBJ1-6; D uncertain. V shed 8 bases and J shed 0 bases, with 17 bases lying between them. The CDR3 loop spans 17 amino acids. Germline V gives CDR1 SNHLY, CDR2 FYNNEI. Here the CDR3 reads CASGEERAFSYNSPLHF. Here the CDR3 DNA reads TGTGCCAGCGGGGAGGAACGGGCATTCTCCTATAATTCACCCCTCCACTTT.

This chain joins TRBV6-9 and TRBJ2-7; 8 bases are a match to TRBD1. Germline V gene sequence: CDR1 MNHGY, CDR2 SVAAGI. CDR3 length equals 12 residues. V lost 6 bases and J lost 5; bases outside the gene matches: 3. The CDR3 sequence: CASRQGAHEQYF. In nucleotides, the CDR3 is TGTGCCAGCAGGCAGGGGGCCCACGAGCAGTACTTC.

The rearrangement links TRBV5-8 to TRBJ1-3; maybe TRBD1 (5 bases). The germline gives CDR1 SGHTS, CDR2 YDEGEE. The CDR3 length is 14 residues. V shed 7 bases and J shed 5 bases, with 16 bases lying between them. CDR3 sequence reads: CASGGRGARNTIYF. The DNA of the CDR3 is TGTGCCAGCGGCGGGCGAGGGGCTCGAAACACCATATATTTT.

DNA for the CDR3: TGTGCCAGCAGCGCGTCCGGGGGCGGAGGGGTTACTAGCACAGATACGCAGTATTTT. Translation: CASSASGGGGVTSTDTQYF. This sequence joins TRBV9 and TRBJ2-3; perhaps D is TRBD1 or TRBD2 (6 bases each). From germline, CDR1 is SGDLS and CDR2 YYNGEE. The CDR3 extends over 19 amino acids. The germline V and J ends were trimmed by 3 bases and 0 bases, with 23 bases remaining between them.

The rearrangement joins TRBV28 to TRBJ1-4; D possibly corresponds to TRBD1 (6 bases). Germline V gene lookup returns CDR1 MDHEN and CDR2 SYDVKM. The CDR3 runs 15 residues. Deletions cut 7 bases from V and 4 bases from J, with 16 bases between. The CDR3 DNA reads as TGTGCCAGCAACTCTAACAGGGCTGGTAATGAAAAACTGTTTTTT. This sequence encodes CASNSNRAGNEKLFF.

The chain is built from TRBV7-2 and TRBJ1-4, with 9 positions matching TRBD1. The CDR3 sequence is 15 residues long. After removal of 5 bases from V and 5 bases from J, the junction contained 6 bases not matched to a gene. CDR1 is SGHTA, CDR2 FQGNSA, per germline. The DNA of the CDR3 is TGTGCCAGCAGCCCCGGACAGGGGAAGAATGAAAAACTGTTTTTT. Translation: CASSPGQGKNEKLFF.

This clone was seen a single time. This chain joins TRBV7-3 and TRBJ2-7, with 9 bases that match TRBD2. The CDR3 covers 17 residues. V shed 2 bases, J shed 4 bases, and the junction held 12 bases outside the gene matches. Germline V gene sequence: CDR1 SGHTA, CDR2 FQGTGA. CDR3 sequence: CASSLAPGASGNYEQYF. The CDR3 DNA follows: TGTGCCAGCAGCTTAGCTCCCGGGGCTAGCGGGAATTACGAGCAGTACTTC.

The chain joins TRBV28 to TRBJ1-2, with 7 positions matching TRBD1. V lost 11 bases, J lost 2 bases, and 8 bases stayed unmatched. Germline V gene sequence: CDR1 MDHEN, CDR2 SYDVKM. The CDR3 covers 13 residues. CDR3 nucleotides: TGTGCCGGACAGTCGGGACAGAACTATGGCTACACCTTC. This encodes CAGQSGQNYGYTF.

The chain combines TRBV5-1 with TRBJ2-2; TRBD2 aligns across 8 bases. Germline CDR1 reads SGHRS; CDR2 reads YFSETQ. The length of the CDR3 is 15 residues. Germline trimming cut 1 base from V and 7 bases from J; bases unmatched to any gene: 6. CDR3 nucleotides: TGCGCCAGCAGCTTGCCAGCGGGAGTTGGCGGGGAGCTGTTTTTT. Translated, it gives CASSLPAGVGGELFF.